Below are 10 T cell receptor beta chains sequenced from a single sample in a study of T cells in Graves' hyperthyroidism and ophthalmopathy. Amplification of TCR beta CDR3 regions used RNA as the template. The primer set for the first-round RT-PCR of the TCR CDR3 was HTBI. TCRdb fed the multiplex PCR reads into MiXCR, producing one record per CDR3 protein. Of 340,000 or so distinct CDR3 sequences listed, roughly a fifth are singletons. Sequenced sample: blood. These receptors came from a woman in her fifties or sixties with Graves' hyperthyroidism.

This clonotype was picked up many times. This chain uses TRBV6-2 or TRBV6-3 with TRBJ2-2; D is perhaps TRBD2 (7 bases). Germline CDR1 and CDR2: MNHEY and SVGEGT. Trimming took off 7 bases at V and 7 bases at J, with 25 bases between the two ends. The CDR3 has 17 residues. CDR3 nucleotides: TGTGCCAGCACCCCCGGCGGGGGCAAGATTTCTTTCGGGGAGCTGTTTTTT. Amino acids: CASTPGGGKISFGELFF.

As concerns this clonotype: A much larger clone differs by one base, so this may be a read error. The CDR3 sequence is CPSKEGRGNTEAFF. CDR3 bases: TGTCCCAGCAAAGAGGGGCGGGGGAACACTGAAGCTTTCTTT. The rearrangement links TRBV6-2 or TRBV6-3 to TRBJ1-1; weak D call: TRBD1 (5 bases). CDR3 length equals 14 residues. CDR1 and CDR2 (germline): MNHEY, SVGEGT.

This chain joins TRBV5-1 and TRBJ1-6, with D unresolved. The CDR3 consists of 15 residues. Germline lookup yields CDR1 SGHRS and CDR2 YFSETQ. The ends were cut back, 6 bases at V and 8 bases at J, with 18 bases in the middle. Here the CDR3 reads CASTLEVGLYSPLHF. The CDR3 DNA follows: TGCGCCAGCACCCTGGAGGTGGGTTTGTATTCACCCCTCCACTTT.

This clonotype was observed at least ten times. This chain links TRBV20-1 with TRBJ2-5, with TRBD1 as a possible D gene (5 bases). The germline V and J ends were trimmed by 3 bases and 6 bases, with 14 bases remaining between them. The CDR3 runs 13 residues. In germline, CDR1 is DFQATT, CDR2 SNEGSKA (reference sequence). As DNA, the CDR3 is TGCAGTGCTAGGGCAGGGTTCGTAAAGACCCAGTACTTC. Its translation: CSARAGFVKTQYF.

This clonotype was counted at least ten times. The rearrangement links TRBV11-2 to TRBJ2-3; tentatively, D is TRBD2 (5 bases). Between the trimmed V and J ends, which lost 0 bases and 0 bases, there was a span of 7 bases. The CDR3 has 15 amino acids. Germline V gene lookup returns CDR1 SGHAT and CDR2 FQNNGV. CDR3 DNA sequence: TGTGCCAGCAGCTTAGATTGGACTAGCACAGATACGCAGTATTTT. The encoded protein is CASSLDWTSTDTQYF. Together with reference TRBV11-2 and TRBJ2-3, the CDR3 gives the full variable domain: EAGVAQSPRYKIIEKRQSVAFWCNPISGHATLYWYQQILGQGPKLLIQFQNNGVVDDSQLPKDRFSAERLKGVDSTLKIQPAKLEDSAVYLCASSLDWTSTDTQYFGPGTRLTVL.

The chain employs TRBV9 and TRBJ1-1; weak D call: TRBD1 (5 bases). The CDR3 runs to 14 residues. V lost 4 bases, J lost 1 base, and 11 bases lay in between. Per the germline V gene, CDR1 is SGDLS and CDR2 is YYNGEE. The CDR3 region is CASSPIGQNTEAFF. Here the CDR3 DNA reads TGTGCCAGCAGCCCCATCGGACAGAACACTGAAGCTTTCTTT. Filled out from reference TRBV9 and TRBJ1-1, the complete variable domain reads DSGVTQTPKHLITATGQRVTLRCSPRSGDLSVYWYQQSLDQGLQFLIQYYNGEERAKGNILERFSAQQFPDLHSELNLSSLELGDSALYFCASSPIGQNTEAFFGQGTRLTVV.

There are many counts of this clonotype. The CDR3 nucleotides read TGTGCCAGCAGGACTAGCGGTGGTTCCTACGAGCAGTACTTC. As protein: CASRTSGGSYEQYF. The gene calls are TRBV7-2 and TRBJ2-7, with TRBD2 identical over 9 bases. V shed 6 bases, J shed 1 base, and the junction held 4 bases outside the gene matches. The CDR3 contains 14 residues. Germline CDR1 is SGHTA and CDR2 is FQGNSA.

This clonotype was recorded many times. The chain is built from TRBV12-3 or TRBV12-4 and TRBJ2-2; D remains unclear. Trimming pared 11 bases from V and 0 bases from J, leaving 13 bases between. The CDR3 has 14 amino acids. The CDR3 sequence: CASSKTTNTGELFF. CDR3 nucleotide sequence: TGTGCCTCAAGCAAGACCACGAACACCGGGGAGCTGTTTTTT.

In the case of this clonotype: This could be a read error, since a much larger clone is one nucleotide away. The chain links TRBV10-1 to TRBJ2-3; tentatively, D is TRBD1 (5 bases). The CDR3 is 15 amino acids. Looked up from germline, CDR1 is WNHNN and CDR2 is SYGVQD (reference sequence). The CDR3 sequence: CASSGGDSFTGTQYF. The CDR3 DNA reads TGCGCCAGCAGTGGAGGAGACTCGTTCACAGGTACGCAGTATTTT.

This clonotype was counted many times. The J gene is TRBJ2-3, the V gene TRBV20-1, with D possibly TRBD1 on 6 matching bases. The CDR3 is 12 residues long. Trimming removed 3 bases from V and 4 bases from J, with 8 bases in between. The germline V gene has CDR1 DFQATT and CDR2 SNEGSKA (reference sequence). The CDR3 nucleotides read TGCAGTGCTAGGGGGGCTGCAGATACGCAGTATTTT. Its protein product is CSARGAADTQYF.